What follows are 29 T cell receptor beta chains derived from one specimen sequenced in a study of molecular identifiers for immune sequencing clone quantification. TCRdb reanalysed the PCR reads using MiXCR and keeps one entry per CDR3 protein. The sample has approximately 54,000 distinct CDR3 sequences, under 30% seen once. Material: naive CD8+ T cells from blood, with Jurkat cell RNA spiked in. This sample's subset: FACS-sorted CD8+CD4-CCR7+CD45RA+ naive T cells. Source of these receptors: a human donor in good health. Some libraries in this study had Jurkat cell RNA spiked in.

This clonotype was seen many times. The V gene is TRBV6-5, the J gene TRBJ2-5, with D perhaps given as TRBD1 or TRBD2 (5 bases each). The CDR3 sequence is 13 residues long. V lost 7 bases and J 3 bases, leaving 12 bases between the germline ends. Looked up from germline, CDR1 is MNHEY and CDR2 is SVGAGI. The CDR3 region is CASIKLGEETQYF. CDR3 coding DNA: TGTGCCAGCATTAAACTAGGGGAAGAGACCCAGTACTTC.

This clonotype was seen at least ten times. The gene calls are TRBV12-3 or TRBV12-4 and TRBJ2-1, with a possible D match to TRBD1 (6 bases). Trimming took off 7 bases at V and 13 bases at J, with 14 bases between the two ends. The CDR3 is 11 amino acids. The CDR3 coding sequence is TGTGCCAGCAAGAACCGACAGGTCCAGTTCTTC. It yields the protein CASKNRQVQFF.

The J gene is TRBJ2-5, the V gene TRBV9; D is perhaps TRBD1 (5 bases). CDR3 length equals 14 residues. Germline-derived CDR1 and CDR2 are SGDLS and YYNGEE. V was pared by 0 bases and J by 0 bases, with 6 bases between. CDR3 DNA sequence: TGTGCCAGCAGCGTAGAAGGGGACCAAGAGACCCAGTACTTC. This codes for CASSVEGDQETQYF. Complete variable domain (other parts from reference TRBV9 and TRBJ2-5): DSGVTQTPKHLITATGQRVTLRCSPRSGDLSVYWYQQSLDQGLQFLIQYYNGEERAKGNILERFSAQQFPDLHSELNLSSLELGDSALYFCASSVEGDQETQYFGPGTRLLVL.

This clonotype came up many times. This rearrangement joins TRBV27 to TRBJ2-3, with D perhaps matching TRBD2 (6 bases). V lost 7 bases and J 1 base, leaving 18 bases between the germline ends. The CDR3 length is 16 residues. The germline gives CDR1 MNHEY, CDR2 SMNVEV (reference sequence). CDR3 bases: TGTGCCAGCAACAATACCCAGCGGAGGGGCACAGATACGCAGTATTTT. This gives the protein CASNNTQRRGTDTQYF.

This clonotype showed up just a few times. The V and J genes are TRBV9 and TRBJ2-7; D tentatively fits TRBD1 or TRBD2 (5 bases each). Trimming removed 0 bases from V and 2 bases from J, with 12 bases in between. This CDR3 comprises 15 residues. Germline V CDR1 and CDR2: SGDLS, YYNGEE. The CDR3 DNA reads TGTGCCAGCAGCGTAGGGGTAGAGGGGACCTACGAGCAGTACTTC. Translating it yields CASSVGVEGTYEQYF.

This clonotype appeared many times. The J gene is TRBJ1-2, the V gene TRBV29-1; D is possibly TRBD1 (6 bases). V shed 6 bases and J shed 13 bases, with 18 bases lying between them. Germline CDR1 reads SQVTM; CDR2 reads ANQGSEA. The CDR3 extends over 11 amino acids. The CDR3 DNA is TGCAGCGTCACAGGGAACCCTAATTTCACCTTC. Translated: CSVTGNPNFTF.

This clonotype was found many times. The chain carries TRBV27 and TRBJ1-4; no definite D call. CDR1 is MNHEY and CDR2 is SMNVEV in the germline V gene (reference sequence). CDR3 length: 14 amino acids. Trimming removed 5 bases at V and 3 bases at J, with 10 bases between. The CDR3 protein is CASSEAGANEKLFF. CDR3 bases: TGTGCCAGCAGTGAGGCGGGAGCTAATGAAAAACTGTTTTTT.

This clonotype was found many times. The rearrangement uses TRBV7-9 and TRBJ2-7; the match to TRBD1 covers 7 bases. Germline CDR1 reads SEHNR; CDR2 reads FQNEAQ (reference sequence). There are 16 residues in the CDR3. With 5 bases clipped from V and 2 bases from J, the junction kept 12 bases outside the gene matches. CDR3 DNA sequence: TGTGCCAGCAGCCTTCCCCCCCAGGGGGTCCCCTACGAGCAGTACTTC. Amino acid sequence: CASSLPPQGVPYEQYF.

There are many counts of this clonotype. The chain uses TRBV6-2 or TRBV6-3 and TRBJ2-3, with unresolved D. V shed 10 bases and J shed 2 bases, with 16 bases lying between them. Germline CDR1 MNHEY, CDR2 SVGEGT. The CDR3 totals 14 residues. CDR3 DNA sequence: TGTGCCACACGGACGCGCGAACTCACAGATACGCAGTATTTT. This encodes CATRTRELTDTQYF.

This clonotype was detected ten times or more. The rearrangement joins TRBV5-1 to TRBJ1-1; 10 bases are a match to TRBD1. CDR3 length: 17 amino acids. Germline lookup yields CDR1 SGHRS and CDR2 YFSETQ. The V and J ends lost 4 bases and 1 base, in that order; junction bases with no gene match: 10. In DNA form, the CDR3 reads TGCGCCAGCAGCCCCGGGACAGGGGACCTTCCGAACACTGAAGCTTTCTTT. This encodes CASSPGTGDLPNTEAFF. The whole variable domain, filled in from reference TRBV5-1 and TRBJ1-1, reads KAGVTQTPRYLIKTRGQQVTLSCSPISGHRSVSWYQQTPGQGLQFLFEYFSETQRNKGNFPGRFSGRQFSNSRSEMNVSTLELGDSALYLCASSPGTGDLPNTEAFFGQGTRLTVV.

This clonotype came up a few times. V and J are TRBV7-6 and TRBJ2-7; D is perhaps TRBD1 (7 bases). The CDR3 totals 14 residues. CDR1 is SGHVS and CDR2 is FNYEAQ in the germline V gene. V lost 5 bases to trimming and J lost 4 bases, with 15 bases between them. CDR3 sequence (DNA): TGTGCCAGCAGCCCCGGGGCAGGGGGGTACGAGCAGTACTTC. It codes for CASSPGAGGYEQYF.

Comment on this clonotype: Being one base from a much bigger clone, this may be a read error. V and J are TRBV19 and TRBJ1-1; D may be TRBD1 (5 bases). Per germline, CDR1 LNHDA and CDR2 SQIVND (reference sequence). The CDR3 totals 14 residues. Trimming left V 5 bases short and J 3 bases short, with 13 bases between. The CDR3 nucleotides are TGTGCCAGTAGTGGATTTGGGGGTTACACTGAAGCTTTCTTT. Its protein product is CASSGFGGYTEAFF.

This clonotype was picked up a small number of times. This chain connects TRBV2 to TRBJ2-3; D is unresolved. Looked up from germline, CDR1 is SNHLY and CDR2 is FYNNEI. The CDR3 consists of 15 residues. Trimming took 2 bases from V and 0 from J, leaving 9 bases between them. CDR3 amino acids: CASSEWSGSTDTQYF. In DNA form, the CDR3 reads TGTGCCAGCAGTGAATGGTCCGGTAGCACAGATACGCAGTATTTT.

This clonotype was detected ten times or more. The rearrangement links TRBV20-1 to TRBJ2-7, with 10 bases matching TRBD2. The CDR3 contains 16 residues. Per the germline V gene, CDR1 is DFQATT and CDR2 is SNEGSKA (reference sequence). J lost 5 bases, V lost 6 bases, and 16 bases had no gene match. Here the CDR3 reads CSAPPPLAGASDEQYF. The CDR3, as DNA: TGCAGTGCACCGCCCCCCCTAGCGGGAGCCTCTGACGAGCAGTACTTC.

This clonotype appeared many times. This rearrangement joins TRBV2 to TRBJ2-2, with D hard to call. The germline V gene encodes CDR1 SNHLY and CDR2 FYNNEI. The CDR3 runs to 10 residues. V lost 6 bases, J lost 9 bases, and 5 bases lay in between. CDR3 amino acids: CASRSWELFF. DNA of the CDR3: TGTGCCAGCAGATCATGGGAGCTGTTTTTT.

This clonotype has just a few counts. CDR3 sequence reads: CASSPRTGGTRGDPLHF. CDR3 DNA: TGTGCCAGCAGCCCCCGGACAGGGGGAACGCGCGGCGATCCCCTCCACTTT. V and J are TRBV7-9 and TRBJ1-6; 10 bases agree with TRBD1. V was pared by 5 bases and J by 13 bases, with 17 bases of the junction left unmatched. CDR3 length equals 17 residues. CDR1 SEHNR and CDR2 FQNEAQ come from the germline V gene (reference sequence). The variable domain in full, completed from reference TRBV7-9 and TRBJ1-6, reads DTGVSQNPRHKITKRGQNVTFRCDPISEHNRLYWYRQTLGQGPEFLTYFQNEAQLEKSRLLSDRFSAERPKGSFSTLEIQRTEQGDSAMYLCASSPRTGGTRGDPLHFGNGTRLTVT.

Comments on this clonotype: At one end the junction does not follow the germline gene, possibly because of a read error. The chain combines TRBV12-5 with TRBJ1-1, with unresolved D. Germline loops: CDR1 LGHNT, CDR2 FRNRAP. This CDR3 has 12 amino acids. The CDR3 DNA reads as TGTGCTAGTGGTTTGGAAAACACTGAAGCTCTCTTT. Protein product: CASGLENTEALF.

This clonotype came up once. A much bigger clone sits one base away, suggesting this may be a read error. The rearrangement uses TRBV7-9 and TRBJ1-1; D unresolved. Germline V gene sequence: CDR1 SEHNR, CDR2 FQNEAQ (reference sequence). This CDR3 has 16 amino acids. The V end was cut by 6 bases, the J end by 2 bases, with 19 bases between. The CDR3 DNA follows: TGTGCCAGCAGTTCAGGAGGAGAGTGGTCAAACACTGAAGCTTTCTTT. Its translation is CASSSGGEWSNTEAFF. The full variable domain, with the rest looked up from reference TRBV7-9 and TRBJ1-1, is DTGVSQNPRHKITKRGQNVTFRCDPISEHNRLYWYRQTLGQGPEFLTYFQNEAQLEKSRLLSDRFSAERPKGSFSTLEIQRTEQGDSAMYLCASSSGGEWSNTEAFFGQGTRLTVV.

Many counts were recorded for this clonotype. The chain links TRBV6-5 to TRBJ2-7, with TRBD1 identical over 7 bases. With 0 bases clipped from V and 5 bases from J, the junction kept 7 bases outside the gene matches. CDR1 and CDR2 from the germline V gene are MNHEY and SVGAGI. The CDR3 runs to 15 residues. The CDR3 sequence is CASSYSRGKFDEQYF. As DNA, the CDR3 is TGTGCCAGCAGTTACTCCAGGGGGAAGTTCGACGAGCAGTACTTC.

At least ten counts were recorded for this clonotype. This chain joins TRBV19 and TRBJ2-5, with 11 bases fitting TRBD1. Germline V gene data show CDR1 as LNHDA and CDR2 as SQIVND (reference sequence). Germline trimming cut 3 bases from V and 5 bases from J; bases unmatched to any gene: 5. The CDR3 is made up of 15 amino acids. CDR3 residues: CASSIGTGGSETQYF. The CDR3 nucleotides read TGTGCCAGTAGTATTGGGACAGGGGGGTCCGAGACCCAGTACTTC.

As for this clonotype: A much larger clone lies one base from this, so it may be a read error. This chain uses TRBV10-2 with TRBJ2-1; D gene ambiguous. Germline loops: CDR1 WSHSY, CDR2 SAAADI. This CDR3 contains 12 residues. Trimming shortened V by 11 bases and J by 6 bases, and 14 bases separated the two germline ends. The CDR3 loop is CAGRGLSNEQFF. CDR3 nucleotide sequence: TGCGCCGGCCGTGGTTTGTCCAATGAGCAGTTCTTC.

This clonotype was detected ten times or more. The CDR3 protein is CASSFSGGIAGEDTQYF. CDR3 in DNA: TGTGCCAGCAGCTTTTCAGGGGGCATCGCGGGAGAGGACACGCAGTATTTT. V gene TRBV7-9 combines with J gene TRBJ2-3, with D maybe TRBD1 (8 bases). CDR1 and CDR2 from the germline V gene are SEHNR and FQNEAQ (reference sequence). V shed 3 bases and J shed 9 bases, with 25 bases lying between them. The length of the CDR3 is 17 residues.

This clonotype was counted once. It may be a read error: a sequence one base away is much more abundant. The rearrangement joins TRBV10-3 to TRBJ2-7; D perhaps matches TRBD2 (6 bases). The length of the CDR3 is 15 residues. Germline V lookup: CDR1 ENHRY, CDR2 SYGVKD. V was pared by 0 bases and J by 2 bases, with 11 bases between. CDR3 in amino acids: CAISESGGLAYEQYF. DNA for the CDR3: TGTGCCATCAGTGAGTCGGGGGGTTTGGCCTACGAGCAGTACTTC.

This clonotype was recorded at least ten times. V is TRBV29-1 and J is TRBJ1-2; no firm D call. The V and J ends lost 5 bases and 4 bases respectively, with 8 bases between them. The CDR3 is 11 amino acids. Germline assignment: CDR1 SQVTM and CDR2 ANQGSEA. The CDR3 region is CSVLTTYGYTF. As DNA, the CDR3 is TGCAGCGTTTTGACAACCTATGGCTACACCTTC.

This clonotype was recorded at least ten times. This chain connects TRBV7-6 to TRBJ2-3; TRBD2 agrees at 9 bases. CDR3 size: 18 residues. Germline V CDR1 and CDR2: SGHVS, FNYEAQ. Trimming at V came to 6 bases and at J to 2 bases, leaving 15 bases not matched to a gene. The CDR3 here is CASRLKMASGVFTDTQYF. The CDR3 nucleotides read TGTGCCAGCAGACTGAAGATGGCTAGCGGGGTTTTCACAGATACGCAGTATTTT. Combining the CDR3 with reference TRBV7-6 and TRBJ2-3 gives the whole variable domain GAGVSQSPRYKVTKRGQDVALRCDPISGHVSLYWYRQALGQGPEFLTYFNYEAQQDKSGLPNDRFSAERPEGSISTLTIQRTEQRDSAMYRCASRLKMASGVFTDTQYFGPGTRLTVL.

The chain joins TRBV12-3 or TRBV12-4 to TRBJ2-7, with D possibly being TRBD1 (6 bases). The CDR3 sequence is 16 residues long. V was pared by 6 bases and J by 9 bases, with 27 bases between. The CDR3 DNA is TGTGCCAGCAGCACGAATACAGGGATCTTGTCTATCGGGCAGTACTTC. Amino acid sequence: CASSTNTGILSIGQYF.

Of note for this clonotype: At one boundary the junction diverges from the germline segment, which might be a read error. Here the CDR3 DNA reads TGCAACGTTGAAGATCGCTTGAAAAGCCCCCCGTGGGGAGATACGCAGAATTTT. Translation gives CNVEDRLKSPPWGDTQNF. The chain employs TRBV29-1 and TRBJ2-3; a weak D match, TRBD2 (5 bases). This CDR3 region has 18 residues. Germline V gene data show CDR1 as SQVTM and CDR2 as ANQGSEA.

Ten or more counts support this clonotype. The V gene is TRBV28, the J gene TRBJ2-5; 10 nucleotides agree with TRBD2. This CDR3 is 18 amino acids long. V dropped 2 bases and J dropped 4; count of bases not matched to a gene: 13. Germline V gene sequence: CDR1 MDHEN, CDR2 SYDVKM. The CDR3 spells CASSLRTSGLSRAETQYF. The CDR3 DNA is TGTGCCAGCAGTTTAAGGACTAGCGGACTCTCCCGGGCAGAGACCCAGTACTTC.

A word on this clonotype: A read error is possible here, since a much larger clone lies one base away. This chain joins TRBV29-1 and TRBJ1-1, with D unclear. Germline loops: CDR1 SQVTM, CDR2 ANQGSEA. V lost 4 bases and J 2 bases, leaving 8 bases between the germline ends. The CDR3 contains 12 residues. CDR3 bases: TGCAGCGTTGCGGCTAGAAACACTGAAGCTTTCTTT. Its protein is CSVAARNTEAFF.